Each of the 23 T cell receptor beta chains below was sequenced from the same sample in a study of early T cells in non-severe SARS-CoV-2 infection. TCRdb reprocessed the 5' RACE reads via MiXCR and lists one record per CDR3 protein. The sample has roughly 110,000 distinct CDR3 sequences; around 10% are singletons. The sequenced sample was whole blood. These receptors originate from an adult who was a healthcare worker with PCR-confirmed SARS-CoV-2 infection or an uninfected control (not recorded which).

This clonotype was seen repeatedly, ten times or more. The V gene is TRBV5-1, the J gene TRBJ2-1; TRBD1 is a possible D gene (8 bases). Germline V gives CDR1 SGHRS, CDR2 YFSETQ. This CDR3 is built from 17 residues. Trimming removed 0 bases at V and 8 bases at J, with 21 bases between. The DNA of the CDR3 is TGCGCCAGCAGCTTGGCCTATACAGGGGGAGGGCAAGATGAGCAGTTCTTC. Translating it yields CASSLAYTGGGQDEQFF.

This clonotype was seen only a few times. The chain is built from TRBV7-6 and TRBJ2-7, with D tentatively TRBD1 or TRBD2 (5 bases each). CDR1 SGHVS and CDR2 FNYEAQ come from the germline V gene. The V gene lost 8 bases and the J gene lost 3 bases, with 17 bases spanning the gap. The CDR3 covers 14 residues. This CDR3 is CASLKTRDLYEQYF. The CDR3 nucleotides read TGTGCCAGCCTGAAGACCAGGGACCTCTACGAGCAGTACTTC.

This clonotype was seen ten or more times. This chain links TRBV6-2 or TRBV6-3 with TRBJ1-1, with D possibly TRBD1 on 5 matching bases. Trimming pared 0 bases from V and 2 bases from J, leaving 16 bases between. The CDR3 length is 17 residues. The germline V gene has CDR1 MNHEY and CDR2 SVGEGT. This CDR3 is CASSYSIGTGLNTEAFF. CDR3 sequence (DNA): TGTGCCAGCAGTTACTCGATTGGAACAGGCCTTAACACTGAAGCTTTCTTT.

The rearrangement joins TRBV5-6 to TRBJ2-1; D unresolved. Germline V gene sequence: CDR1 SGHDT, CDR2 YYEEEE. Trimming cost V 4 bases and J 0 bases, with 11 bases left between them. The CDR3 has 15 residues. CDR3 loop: CASSPLYYSYNEQFF. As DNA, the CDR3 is TGTGCCAGCAGCCCACTCTATTACTCCTACAATGAGCAGTTCTTC.

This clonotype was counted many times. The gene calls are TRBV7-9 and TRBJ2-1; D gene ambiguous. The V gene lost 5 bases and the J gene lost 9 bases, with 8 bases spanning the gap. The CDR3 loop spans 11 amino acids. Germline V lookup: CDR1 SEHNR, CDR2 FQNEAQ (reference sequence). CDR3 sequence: CASSDDIEQFF. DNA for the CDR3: TGTGCCAGCAGCGACGACATTGAGCAGTTCTTC.

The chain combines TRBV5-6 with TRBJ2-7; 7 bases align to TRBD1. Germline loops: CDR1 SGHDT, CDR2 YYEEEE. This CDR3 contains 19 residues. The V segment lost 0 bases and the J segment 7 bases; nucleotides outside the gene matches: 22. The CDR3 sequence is CASSLETGTRPFRLGEQYF. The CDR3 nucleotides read TGTGCCAGCAGCTTGGAGACAGGGACCCGACCTTTTCGCTTAGGAGAGCAGTACTTC.

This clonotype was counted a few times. DNA of the CDR3: TGTGCCAGCAGCTCCCGGGACAGGGGTAGGATGAACACTGAAGCTTTCTTT. Translation: CASSSRDRGRMNTEAFF. The chain recombines TRBV13 with TRBJ1-1; 10 nucleotides align to TRBD1. Trimming cost V 4 bases and J 0 bases; bases outside gene matches: 8. The germline V gene encodes CDR1 PRHDT and CDR2 FYEKMQ (reference sequence). The CDR3 has 17 amino acids.

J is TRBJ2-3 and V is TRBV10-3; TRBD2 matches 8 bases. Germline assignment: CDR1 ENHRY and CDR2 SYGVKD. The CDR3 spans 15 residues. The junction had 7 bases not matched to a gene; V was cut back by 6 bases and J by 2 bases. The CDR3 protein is CAISRSGSYTDTQYF. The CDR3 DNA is TGTGCCATCAGCCGGAGCGGGAGCTACACAGATACGCAGTATTTT.

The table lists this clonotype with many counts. CDR3 sequence: CASSQGPGTGGEKLFF. CDR3 sequence (DNA): TGTGCCAGCAGCCAAGGGCCCGGGACAGGGGGCGAAAAACTGTTTTTT. This chain joins TRBV4-2 and TRBJ1-4; the match to TRBD1 covers 12 bases. The CDR3 runs 16 residues. Trimming took 1 base from V and 8 from J; bases not matched to a gene: 5. Germline assignment: CDR1 LGHNA and CDR2 YNFKEQ.

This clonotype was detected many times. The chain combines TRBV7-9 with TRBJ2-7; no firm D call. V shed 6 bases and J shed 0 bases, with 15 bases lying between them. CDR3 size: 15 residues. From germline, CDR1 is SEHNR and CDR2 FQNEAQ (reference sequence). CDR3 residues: CASRPEDGNSYEQYF. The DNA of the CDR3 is TGTGCCAGCAGACCAGAGGACGGAAACTCCTACGAGCAGTACTTC.

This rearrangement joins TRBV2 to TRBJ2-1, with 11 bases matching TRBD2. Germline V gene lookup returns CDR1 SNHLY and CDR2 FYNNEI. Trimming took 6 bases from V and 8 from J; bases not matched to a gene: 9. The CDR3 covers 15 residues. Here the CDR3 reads CASSATSGRADEQFF. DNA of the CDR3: TGTGCCAGCAGCGCAACTAGCGGGAGAGCTGATGAGCAGTTCTTC.

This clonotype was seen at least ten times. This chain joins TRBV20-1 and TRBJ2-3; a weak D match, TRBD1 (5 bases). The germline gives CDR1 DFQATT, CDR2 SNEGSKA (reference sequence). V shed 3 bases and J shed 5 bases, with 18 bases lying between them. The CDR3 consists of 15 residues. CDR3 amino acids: CSASRQSQVQDTQYF. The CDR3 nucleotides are TGCAGTGCTAGCAGACAGAGTCAGGTCCAAGATACGCAGTATTTT.

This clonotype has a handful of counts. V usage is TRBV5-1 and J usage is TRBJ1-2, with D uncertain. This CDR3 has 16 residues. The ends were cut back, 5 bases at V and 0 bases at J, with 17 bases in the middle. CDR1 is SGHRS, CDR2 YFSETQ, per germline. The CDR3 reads CASSLSEPSANYGYTF. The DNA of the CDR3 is TGCGCCAGCAGTCTATCCGAACCTTCTGCTAACTATGGCTACACCTTC.

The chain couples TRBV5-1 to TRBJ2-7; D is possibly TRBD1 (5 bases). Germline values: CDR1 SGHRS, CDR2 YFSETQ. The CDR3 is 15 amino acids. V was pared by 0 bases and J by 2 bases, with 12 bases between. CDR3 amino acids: CASSLEGARPYEQYF. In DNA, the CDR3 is TGCGCCAGCAGCTTGGAAGGGGCAAGGCCCTACGAGCAGTACTTC.

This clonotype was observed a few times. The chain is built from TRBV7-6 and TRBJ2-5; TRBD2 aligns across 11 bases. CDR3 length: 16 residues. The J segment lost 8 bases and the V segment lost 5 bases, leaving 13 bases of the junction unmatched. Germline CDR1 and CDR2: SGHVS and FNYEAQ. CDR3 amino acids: CASSPLAGGTPSTQYF. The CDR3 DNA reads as TGTGCCAGCAGCCCCTTAGCGGGAGGGACCCCCAGCACCCAGTACTTC.

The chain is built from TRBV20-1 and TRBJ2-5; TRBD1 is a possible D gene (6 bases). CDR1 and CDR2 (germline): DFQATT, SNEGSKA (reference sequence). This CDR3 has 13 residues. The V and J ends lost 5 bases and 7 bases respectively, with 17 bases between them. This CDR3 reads CSAPWRTDGTQYF. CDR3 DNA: TGCAGTGCTCCATGGCGGACAGATGGGACCCAGTACTTC.

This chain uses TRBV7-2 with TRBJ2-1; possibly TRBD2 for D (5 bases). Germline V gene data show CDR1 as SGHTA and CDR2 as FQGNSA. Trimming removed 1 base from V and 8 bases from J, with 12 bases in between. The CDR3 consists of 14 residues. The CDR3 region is CASSLGSSSYEQFF. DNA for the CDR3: TGTGCCAGCAGCTTAGGTTCCTCTAGCTATGAGCAGTTCTTC.

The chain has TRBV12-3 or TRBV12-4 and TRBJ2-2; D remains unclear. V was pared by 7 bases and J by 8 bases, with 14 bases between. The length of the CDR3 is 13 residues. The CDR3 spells CASTPLETGELFF. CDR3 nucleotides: TGTGCCAGCACTCCCCTGGAGACGGGGGAGCTGTTTTTT.

The CDR3 region has the DNA TGTGCCAGCTCACCACCCGAGGGGAGCAATCAGCCCCAGCATTTT. Protein sequence: CASSPPEGSNQPQHF. This chain connects TRBV18 to TRBJ1-5; tentative D call: TRBD1 (5 bases). Germline assignment: CDR1 KGHSH and CDR2 LQKENI. This CDR3 spans 15 amino acids. The ends were cut back, 0 bases at V and 1 base at J, with 7 bases in the middle.

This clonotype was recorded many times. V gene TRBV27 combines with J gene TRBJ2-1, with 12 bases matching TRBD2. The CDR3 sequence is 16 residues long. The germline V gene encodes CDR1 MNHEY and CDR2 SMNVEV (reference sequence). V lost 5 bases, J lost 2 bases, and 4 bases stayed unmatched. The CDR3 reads CASSHRLAGAYNEQFF. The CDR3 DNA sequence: TGTGCCAGCAGTCACCGACTAGCGGGGGCCTACAATGAGCAGTTCTTC.

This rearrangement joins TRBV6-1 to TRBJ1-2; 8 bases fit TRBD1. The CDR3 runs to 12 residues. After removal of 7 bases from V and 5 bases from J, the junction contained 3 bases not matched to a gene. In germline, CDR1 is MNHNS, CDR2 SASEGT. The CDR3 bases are TGTGCCAGCACCAGGGGGCTATATGGCTACACCTTC. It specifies CASTRGLYGYTF.

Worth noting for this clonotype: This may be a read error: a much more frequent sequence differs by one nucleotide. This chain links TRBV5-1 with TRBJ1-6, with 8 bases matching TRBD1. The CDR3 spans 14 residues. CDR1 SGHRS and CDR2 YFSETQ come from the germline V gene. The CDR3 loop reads CARSLGQGGSPLHF. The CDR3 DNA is TGCGCCAGAAGCTTAGGACAGGGCGGCTCACCCCTCCACTTT.

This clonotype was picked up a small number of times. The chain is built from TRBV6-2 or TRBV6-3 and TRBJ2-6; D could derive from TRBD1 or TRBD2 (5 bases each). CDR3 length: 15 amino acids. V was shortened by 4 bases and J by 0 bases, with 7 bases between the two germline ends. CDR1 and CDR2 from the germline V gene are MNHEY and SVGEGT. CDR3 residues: CASSWGSSGANVLTF. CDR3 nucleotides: TGTGCCAGCAGTTGGGGGAGCTCTGGGGCCAACGTCCTGACTTTC.